Each of the 24 T cell receptor beta chains below was sequenced from the same sample in a study of siplizumab effects on memory and regulatory T cells. Measured with immunoSEQ multiplex PCR; TCRdb has only the in-frame clones, and not every one. The sample lists about 69,000 clones; approximately 88% were seen once. The specimen was Tregs sorted from blood. These receptors were taken from a human donor in good health.

The J gene is TRBJ2-7, the V gene TRBV10-2, with D hard to call. Trimming pared 6 bases from V and 6 bases from J, leaving 12 bases between. CDR1 WSHSY and CDR2 SAAADI come from the germline V gene. The CDR3 is 12 amino acids. The CDR3 DNA reads TGCGCCAGCAGCCGATTGGGGTCCGAGCAGTACTTC. This sequence encodes CASSRLGSEQYF.

Turning to this clone: This sample includes further DNA sequences coding for the same CDR3. The chain employs TRBV28 and TRBJ1-5, with D unresolved. The CDR3 sequence is 13 residues long. CDR1 is MDHEN, CDR2 SYDVKM, per germline. The V end lost 1 base, the J end lost 6 bases, and 7 bases lay between the germline ends. This CDR3 is CASSLLRAQPQHF. In nucleotides, the CDR3 is TGTGCCAGCAGTTTATTAAGAGCTCAGCCCCAGCATTTT. Looking up the rest from reference TRBV28 and TRBJ1-5 gives the full variable domain: DVKVTQSSRYLVKRTGEKVFLECVQDMDHENMFWYRQDPGLGLRLIYFSYDVKMKEKGDIPEGYSVSREKKERFSLILESASTNQTSMYLCASSLLRAQPQHFGDGTRLSIL.

CDR3 sequence reads: CASSLFSGYEQYF. CDR3 coding DNA: TGTGCCAGCAGTTTATTCTCCGGTTACGAGCAGTACTTC. V gene TRBV27 combines with J gene TRBJ2-7; no reliable D call. CDR1 and CDR2 (germline): MNHEY, SMNVEV (reference sequence). The CDR3 has 13 residues. V was shortened by 1 base and J by 4 bases, with 8 bases between the two germline ends.

V is TRBV6-6 and J is TRBJ1-1; D gene unclear. V lost 7 bases, J lost 5 bases, and 17 bases lay in between. This CDR3 spans 14 amino acids. Per the germline V gene, CDR1 is MNHNY and CDR2 is SVGAGI (reference sequence). The CDR3 sequence: CASNSQRVGTEAFF. The DNA of the CDR3 is TGTGCCAGCAACTCACAGCGCGTTGGAACTGAAGCTTTCTTT.

This chain links TRBV15 with TRBJ2-7, with 9 bases that match TRBD2. This CDR3 spans 14 amino acids. The germline gives CDR1 LNHNV, CDR2 YYDKDF (reference sequence). Germline trimming cut 4 bases from V and 4 bases from J; bases unmatched to any gene: 5. The CDR3: CATSIKREAYEQYF. The CDR3 region has the DNA TGTGCCACCAGCATAAAGCGGGAGGCGTACGAGCAGTACTTC.

The V and J genes are TRBV7-8 and TRBJ2-3; 10 nucleotides align to TRBD2. V shed 5 bases and J 0 bases; nucleotides not matched to a gene: 8. This CDR3 is 17 amino acids long. CDR1 SGHVS and CDR2 FQNEAQ come from the germline V gene. This CDR3 is CASSTQSGRASTDTQYF. The CDR3 coding sequence is TGTGCCAGCAGCACCCAAAGCGGGAGGGCTAGCACAGATACGCAGTATTTT.

The rearrangement joins TRBV28 to TRBJ2-1, with 7 bases lining up with TRBD1. The CDR3 has 11 residues. V gave up 5 bases and J gave up 12 bases; unmatched junction bases: 4. Germline V gives CDR1 MDHEN, CDR2 SYDVKM. The DNA of the CDR3 is TGTGCCAGCAGTCCTGGACAGGTGCAGTTCTTC. Its translation: CASSPGQVQFF.

The chain uses TRBV7-2 and TRBJ1-4; D gene ambiguous. CDR3 size: 12 residues. The germline V gene has CDR1 SGHTA and CDR2 FQGNSA. Trimming stripped 1 base from V and 8 bases from J, with 5 bases between. The CDR3 loop reads CASSLGREKLFF. The DNA of the CDR3 is TGTGCCAGCAGCTTAGGAAGGGAAAAACTGTTTTTT.

This chain links TRBV5-1 with TRBJ2-7; 8 bases agree with TRBD2. This CDR3 has 14 amino acids. V lost 0 bases, J lost 4 bases, and 3 bases stayed unmatched. Germline V gene lookup returns CDR1 SGHRS and CDR2 YFSETQ. CDR3: CASSLGAGEYEQYF. CDR3 coding DNA: TGCGCCAGCAGCTTGGGAGCGGGAGAATACGAGCAGTACTTC. The complete variable domain, with remaining parts taken from reference TRBV5-1 and TRBJ2-7, reads KAGVTQTPRYLIKTRGQQVTLSCSPISGHRSVSWYQQTPGQGLQFLFEYFSETQRNKGNFPGRFSGRQFSNSRSEMNVSTLELGDSALYLCASSLGAGEYEQYFGPGTRLTVT.

This rearrangement joins TRBV6-5 to TRBJ1-1, with a weak D call TRBD1 (5 bases). Germline V CDR1 and CDR2: MNHEY, SVGAGI. Trimming cost V 7 bases and J 1 base, with 10 bases left between them. The CDR3 totals 13 residues. CDR3 in DNA: TGTGCCAGCACACGGGGGGGGAACACTGAAGCTTTCTTT. Its protein is CASTRGGNTEAFF.

This chain uses TRBV4-1 with TRBJ1-5; D possibly corresponds to TRBD1 (5 bases). CDR1 is MGHRA and CDR2 is YSYEKL in the germline V gene. Trimming removed 0 bases from V and 7 bases from J, with 10 bases in between. The CDR3 is made up of 14 amino acids. The CDR3 bases are TGCGCCAGCAGCCAAGACAGGGACGACCAGCCCCAGCATTTT. Translating gives CASSQDRDDQPQHF.

The rearrangement joins TRBV18 to TRBJ1-2, with unresolved D. V was cut by 6 bases and J by 2 bases, with 13 bases left in between. Per the germline V gene, CDR1 is KGHSH and CDR2 is LQKENI. The CDR3 runs to 14 residues. The CDR3 spells CASSSQVGNYGYTF. The CDR3 DNA reads TGTGCCAGCTCGAGCCAGGTGGGAAACTATGGCTACACCTTC.

The V and J genes are TRBV5-5 and TRBJ2-5, with D perhaps matching TRBD1 (6 bases). This CDR3 region has 16 residues. Germline CDR1 SGHKS, CDR2 YYEKEE (reference sequence). Between the trimmed V and J ends, which lost 0 bases and 1 base, there was a span of 13 bases. The CDR3 DNA sequence: TGTGCCAGCAGCTTGGAGACAGGTTTATTCCAAGAGACCCAGTACTTC. Translation gives CASSLETGLFQETQYF.

The chain couples TRBV7-9 to TRBJ1-1, with no clear D. The CDR3 covers 16 residues. Germline values: CDR1 SEHNR, CDR2 FQNEAQ (reference sequence). Trimming cost V 5 bases and J 0 bases, with 16 bases left between them. CDR3 bases: TGTGCCAGCAGCCCAAGTCGGAGTACCTTGAACACTGAAGCTTTCTTT. Translated: CASSPSRSTLNTEAFF.

The V call is TRBV5-1, the J call TRBJ2-5, with TRBD1 matching 8 bases. CDR3 length equals 16 residues. The junction had 6 bases not matched to a gene; V was cut back by 0 bases and J by 2 bases. Germline V lookup: CDR1 SGHRS, CDR2 YFSETQ. CDR3 bases: TGCGCCAGCAGCTTGGGGACAGGGAACATTCAAGAGACCCAGTACTTC. It translates to CASSLGTGNIQETQYF.

The chain is built from TRBV29-1 and TRBJ2-3, with TRBD2 identical over 7 bases. Germline V gene sequence: CDR1 SQVTM, CDR2 ANQGSEA. The junction had 6 bases not matched to a gene; V was cut back by 4 bases and J by 2 bases. This CDR3 spans 14 amino acids. CDR3 loop: CSVVGGRDTDTQYF. In DNA, the CDR3 is TGCAGCGTTGTGGGCGGGAGAGACACAGATACGCAGTATTTT.

In DNA form, the CDR3 reads TGTGCCGGCAAAAACAGGGGGCCATCGGAGACCCAGTACTTC. Translating gives CAGKNRGPSETQYF. The chain links TRBV7-3 to TRBJ2-5, with 9 bases that match TRBD1. The length of the CDR3 is 14 residues. Germline CDR1 is SGHTA and CDR2 is FQGTGA. With 11 bases clipped from V and 5 bases from J, the junction kept 12 bases outside the gene matches.

The chain uses TRBV30 and TRBJ2-1; D unresolved. This CDR3 has 18 residues. Germline assignment: CDR1 GTSNPN and CDR2 SVGIG (reference sequence). Trimming removed 4 bases at V and 3 bases at J, with 25 bases between. In DNA, the CDR3 is TGTGCCTGGAAGGGTTTTGGCTTTAGAGGATCCTACTACAATGAGCAGTTCTTC. Translated, it gives CAWKGFGFRGSYYNEQFF.

V and J are TRBV29-1 and TRBJ2-7; D uncertain. Germline CDR1 and CDR2: SQVTM and ANQGSEA. The ends were cut back, 4 bases at V and 3 bases at J, with 10 bases in the middle. The CDR3 length is 12 residues. Here the CDR3 DNA reads TGCAGCGTTGGTTGGACCAACTACGAGCAGTACTTC. It encodes CSVGWTNYEQYF.

This chain links TRBV5-1 with TRBJ2-2; no reliable D call. V dropped 4 bases and J dropped 0 bases, with 7 bases sitting between them. The germline V gene encodes CDR1 SGHRS and CDR2 YFSETQ. The CDR3 has 14 residues. CDR3 region: CASSDRPNTGELFF. DNA of the CDR3: TGCGCCAGCAGCGACCGTCCGAACACCGGGGAGCTGTTTTTT.

V usage is TRBV4-2 and J usage is TRBJ2-3; D call uncertain. V lost 4 bases and J lost 4, with 12 bases in between. The CDR3 loop spans 14 amino acids. Germline V gives CDR1 LGHNA, CDR2 YNFKEQ. Here the CDR3 DNA reads TGTGCCAGCAGCCCCCGGCTCAACTCAGATACGCAGTATTTT. It yields the protein CASSPRLNSDTQYF.

The chain has TRBV2 and TRBJ1-2; TRBD1 might be the D (5 bases). The CDR3 is 16 residues long. Deletions cut 5 bases from V and 5 bases from J, with 21 bases between. CDR1 is SNHLY and CDR2 is FYNNEI in the germline V gene. In nucleotides, the CDR3 is TGTGCCAGCAGTTCCGAAGGGACCGGAGGAGGGTATGGCTACACCTTC. This gives the protein CASSSEGTGGGYGYTF.

The chain combines TRBV6-5 with TRBJ2-2; maybe TRBD2 (6 bases). Deletions cut 6 bases from V and 4 bases from J, with 15 bases between. In germline, CDR1 is MNHEY, CDR2 SVGAGI. CDR3 length: 15 residues. CDR3 in DNA: TGTGCCAGCAGGGGACGGGAGCGGGCCACCGGGGAGCTGTTTTTT. Amino acid sequence: CASRGRERATGELFF.

The chain recombines TRBV11-2 with TRBJ1-3; no firm D call. The V and J ends lost 1 base and 4 bases respectively, with 8 bases between them. This CDR3 contains 14 residues. Germline CDR1 reads SGHAT; CDR2 reads FQNNGV. The CDR3 DNA reads TGTGCCAGCAGCTTAGTCGGCAGAGGAAACACCATATATTTT. It is translated as CASSLVGRGNTIYF. Drawing the rest from reference TRBV11-2 and TRBJ1-3, the complete variable domain is EAGVAQSPRYKIIEKRQSVAFWCNPISGHATLYWYQQILGQGPKLLIQFQNNGVVDDSQLPKDRFSAERLKGVDSTLKIQPAKLEDSAVYLCASSLVGRGNTIYFGEGSWLTVV.